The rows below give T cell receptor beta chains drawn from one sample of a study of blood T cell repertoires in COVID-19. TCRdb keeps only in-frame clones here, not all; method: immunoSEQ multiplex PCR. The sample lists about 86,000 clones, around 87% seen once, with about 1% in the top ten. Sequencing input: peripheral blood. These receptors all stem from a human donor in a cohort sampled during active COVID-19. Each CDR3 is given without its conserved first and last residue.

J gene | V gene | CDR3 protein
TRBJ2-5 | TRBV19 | ATAGVQETQY
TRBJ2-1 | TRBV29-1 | SVEGLAGVNEQF
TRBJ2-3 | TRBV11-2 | ASRWGLDTDTQY
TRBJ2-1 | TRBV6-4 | ASSAGYTYNEQF
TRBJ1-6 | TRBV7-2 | ASSSWAANNSPLH
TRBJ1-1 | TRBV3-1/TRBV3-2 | ASSQAVVGTGKRRRDLNTEAF
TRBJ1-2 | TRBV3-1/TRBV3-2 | ASSQVRGVGGYT
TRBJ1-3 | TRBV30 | AWSDTGTRSSGNTIY
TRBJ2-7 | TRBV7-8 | ASSHNRVEQY
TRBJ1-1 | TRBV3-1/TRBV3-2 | ASSQVSGRQGKAF
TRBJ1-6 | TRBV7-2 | ASSSTDRVNSPLH
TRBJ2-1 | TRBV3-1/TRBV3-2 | ASSQELAVNNEQF
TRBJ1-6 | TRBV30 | AWSGGQGLSSPLH
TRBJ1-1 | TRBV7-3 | ASSWGQNTEAF
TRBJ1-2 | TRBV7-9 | ASRPGQGGYGYT
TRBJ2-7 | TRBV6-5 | ASSRPSGSTDEQY
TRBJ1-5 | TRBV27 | ASSLSISRGRNQPQH
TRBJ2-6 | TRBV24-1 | ATSDPLGGGANVLT
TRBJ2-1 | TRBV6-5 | ASTRAGVQNEQF
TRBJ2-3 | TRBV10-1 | ASSPAEAGTDTQY
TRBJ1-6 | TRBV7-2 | ASSAHPYNSPLH
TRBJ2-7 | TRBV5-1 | ASSPDSIYEQY
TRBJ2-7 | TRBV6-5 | ASSLSGRASEQY
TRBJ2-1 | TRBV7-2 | ASTFALARYNEQF
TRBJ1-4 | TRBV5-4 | ASSLGGDSFNEKLF
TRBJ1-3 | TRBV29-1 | SVVRGSGNTIY
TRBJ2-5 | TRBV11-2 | ASSHYTSGSETQY
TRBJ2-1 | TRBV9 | ASSGTSGRGNEQF
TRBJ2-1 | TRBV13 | ASSPGLGLDEQF
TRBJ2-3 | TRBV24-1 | ATKGQGTDTQY
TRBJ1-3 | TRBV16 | ASSLASSGNTIY
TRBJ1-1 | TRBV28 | ASSPPGQGLYHTEAF
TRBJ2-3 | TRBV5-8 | ASSLQQGTQY
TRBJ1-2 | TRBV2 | ASSPETAAGYGYT
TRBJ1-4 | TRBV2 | ASSDDGTGSSEVF
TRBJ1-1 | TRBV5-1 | ASRDTGGTEAF
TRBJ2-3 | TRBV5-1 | ASSLKLAGGSTDTQY
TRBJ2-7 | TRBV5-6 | ASSWTSGSYEQY
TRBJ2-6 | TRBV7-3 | ASSSPTAGANVLT
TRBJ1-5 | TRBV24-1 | ATSDPSRDSNQPQH
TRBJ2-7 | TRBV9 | ASSIGLAGDYEQY
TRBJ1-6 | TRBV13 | ASSPRALSDSPLH
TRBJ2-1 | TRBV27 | ASSLVAGVKGNEQF
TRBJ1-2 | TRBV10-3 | AISEGPGQGIVDYGYT
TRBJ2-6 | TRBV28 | ASGKRLAGANVLT
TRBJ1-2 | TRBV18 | ASSPREGLDGYT
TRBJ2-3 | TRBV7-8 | ASSSIPKRTSGRADTQY
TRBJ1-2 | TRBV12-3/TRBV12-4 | ASTLGTGYGYT
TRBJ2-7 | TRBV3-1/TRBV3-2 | ASSQGSELYEQY
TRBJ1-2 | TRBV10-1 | ATPGGSYGYT
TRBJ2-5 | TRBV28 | ATSVGADLQETQY
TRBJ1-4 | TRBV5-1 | ASAPSGGLNEKLF
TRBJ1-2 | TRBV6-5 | ASSYSRTGGGYGYT
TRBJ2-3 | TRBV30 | AWSRRETDTQY